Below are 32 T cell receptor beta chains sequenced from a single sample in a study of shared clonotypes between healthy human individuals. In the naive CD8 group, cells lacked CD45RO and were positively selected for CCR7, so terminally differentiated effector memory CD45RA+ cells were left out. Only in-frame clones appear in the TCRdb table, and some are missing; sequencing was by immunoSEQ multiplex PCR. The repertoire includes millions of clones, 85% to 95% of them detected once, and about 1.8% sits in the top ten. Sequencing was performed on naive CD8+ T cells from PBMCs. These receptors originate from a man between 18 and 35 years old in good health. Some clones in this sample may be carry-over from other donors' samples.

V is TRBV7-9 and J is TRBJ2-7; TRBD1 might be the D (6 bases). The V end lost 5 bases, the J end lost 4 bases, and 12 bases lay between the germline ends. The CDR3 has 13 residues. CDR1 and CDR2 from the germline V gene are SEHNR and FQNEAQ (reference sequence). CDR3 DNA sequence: TGTGCCAGCAGCCCGATGCAGGGGTACGAGCAGTACTTC. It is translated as CASSPMQGYEQYF.

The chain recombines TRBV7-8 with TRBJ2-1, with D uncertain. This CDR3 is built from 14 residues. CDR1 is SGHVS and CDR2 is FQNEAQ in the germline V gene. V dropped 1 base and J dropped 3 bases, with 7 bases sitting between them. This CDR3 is CASSLGLVYNEQFF. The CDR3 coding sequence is TGTGCCAGCAGCTTAGGGCTAGTCTACAATGAGCAGTTCTTC.

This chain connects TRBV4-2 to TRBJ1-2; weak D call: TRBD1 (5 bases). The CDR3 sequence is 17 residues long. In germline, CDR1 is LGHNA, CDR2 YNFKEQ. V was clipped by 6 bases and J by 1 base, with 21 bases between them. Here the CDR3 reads CASSPKDRPIINYGYTF. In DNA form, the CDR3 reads TGTGCCAGCAGTCCTAAAGACAGACCTATAATTAACTATGGCTACACCTTC.

CDR3 DNA: TGTGCCAGCAGCGGGGGACAGGTACCCTACAATGAGCAGTTCTTC. The encoded protein is CASSGGQVPYNEQFF. The V gene is TRBV9, the J gene TRBJ2-1; 8 nucleotides agree with TRBD1. The CDR3 totals 15 residues. Germline V lookup: CDR1 SGDLS, CDR2 YYNGEE. The V gene end was trimmed by 3 bases and the J gene end by 2 bases; junction bases not matched to a gene: 4.

The CDR3 DNA reads TGTGCCAGCAGTGACTCTACCGAAGATACGCAGTATTTT. Translation gives CASSDSTEDTQYF. V gene TRBV27 combines with J gene TRBJ2-3, with D unclear. Germline values: CDR1 MNHEY, CDR2 SMNVEV (reference sequence). V was pared by 5 bases and J by 5 bases, with 11 bases between. The CDR3 covers 13 residues.

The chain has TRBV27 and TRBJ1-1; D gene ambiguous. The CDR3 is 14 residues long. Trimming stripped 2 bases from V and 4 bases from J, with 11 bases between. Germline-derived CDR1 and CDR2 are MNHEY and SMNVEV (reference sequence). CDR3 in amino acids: CASSLTVIGTEAFF. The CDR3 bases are TGTGCCAGCAGTTTAACAGTGATAGGCACTGAAGCTTTCTTT.

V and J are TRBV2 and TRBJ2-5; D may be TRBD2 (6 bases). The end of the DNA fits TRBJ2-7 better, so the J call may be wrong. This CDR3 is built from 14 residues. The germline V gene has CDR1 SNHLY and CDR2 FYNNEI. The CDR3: CASTARDLDYEQYF. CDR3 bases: TGTGCCAGCACTGCGCGGGATTTGGACTACGAGCAGTACTTC.

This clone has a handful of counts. DNA for the CDR3: TGCGCCAGCAGCCAAGATCAGTTCAGGCCGGATGCACTGTTTTTT. The encoded protein is CASSQDQFRPDALFF. The chain recombines TRBV4-1 with TRBJ1-4, with D uncertain. The CDR3 totals 15 residues. Germline assignment: CDR1 MGHRA and CDR2 YSYEKL. With 0 bases removed from V and 13 bases from J, the gap between germline ends came to 18 bases.

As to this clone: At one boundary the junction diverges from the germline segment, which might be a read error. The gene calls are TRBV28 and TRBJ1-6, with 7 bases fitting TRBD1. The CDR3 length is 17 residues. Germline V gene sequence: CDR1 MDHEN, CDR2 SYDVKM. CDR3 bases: TGTGCCAGCAGCCCAGGGAAGGGGGCCTCCCATAATTCACCCCTCCACTTT. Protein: CASSPGKGASHNSPLHF.

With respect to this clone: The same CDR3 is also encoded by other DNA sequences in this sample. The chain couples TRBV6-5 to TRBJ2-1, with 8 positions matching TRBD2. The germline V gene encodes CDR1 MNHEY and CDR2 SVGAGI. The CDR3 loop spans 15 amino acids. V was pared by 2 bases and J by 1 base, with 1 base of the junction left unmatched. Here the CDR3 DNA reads TGTGCCAGCAGTTACGGCGGGAGGTCCTACAATGAGCAGTTCTTC. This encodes CASSYGGRSYNEQFF.

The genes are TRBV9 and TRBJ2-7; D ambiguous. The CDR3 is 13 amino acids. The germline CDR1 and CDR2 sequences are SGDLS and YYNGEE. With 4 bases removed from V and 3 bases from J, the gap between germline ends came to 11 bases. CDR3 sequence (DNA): TGTGCCAGCAGCCCCCGGCCCGACTACGAGCAGTACTTC. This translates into CASSPRPDYEQYF.

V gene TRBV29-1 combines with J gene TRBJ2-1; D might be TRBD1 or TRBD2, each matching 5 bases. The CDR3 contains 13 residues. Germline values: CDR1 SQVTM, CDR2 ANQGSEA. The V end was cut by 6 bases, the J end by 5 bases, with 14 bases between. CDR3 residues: CSVHGTYNNEQFF. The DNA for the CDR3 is TGCAGCGTCCACGGGACGTACAACAATGAGCAGTTCTTC.

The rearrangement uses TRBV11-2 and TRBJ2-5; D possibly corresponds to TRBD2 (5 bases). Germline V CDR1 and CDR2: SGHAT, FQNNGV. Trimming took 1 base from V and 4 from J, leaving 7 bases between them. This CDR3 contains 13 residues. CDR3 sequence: CASSLAAGETQYF. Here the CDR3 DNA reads TGTGCCAGCAGCTTAGCGGCGGGAGAGACCCAGTACTTC.

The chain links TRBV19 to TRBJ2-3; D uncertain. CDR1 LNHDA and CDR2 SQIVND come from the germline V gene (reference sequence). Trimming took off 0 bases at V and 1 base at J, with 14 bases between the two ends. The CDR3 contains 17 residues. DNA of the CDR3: TGTGCCAGTAGTATAGATCTAGAGTACTTGGGCACAGATACGCAGTATTTT. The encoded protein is CASSIDLEYLGTDTQYF.

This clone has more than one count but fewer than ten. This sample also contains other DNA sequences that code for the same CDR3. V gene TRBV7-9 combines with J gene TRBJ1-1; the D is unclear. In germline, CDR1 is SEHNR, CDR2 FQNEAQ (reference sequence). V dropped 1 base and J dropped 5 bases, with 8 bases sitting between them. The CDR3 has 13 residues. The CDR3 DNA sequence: TGTGCCAGCAGCTTAGGAGGGATTACTGAAGCTTTCTTT. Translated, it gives CASSLGGITEAFF.

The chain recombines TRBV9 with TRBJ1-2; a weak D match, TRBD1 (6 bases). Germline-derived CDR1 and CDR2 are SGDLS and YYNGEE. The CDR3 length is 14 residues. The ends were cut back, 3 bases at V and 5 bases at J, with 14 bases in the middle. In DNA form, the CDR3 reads TGTGCCAGCAGCGGGGGAGAAACAGGGTATGGCTACACCTTC. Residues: CASSGGETGYGYTF.

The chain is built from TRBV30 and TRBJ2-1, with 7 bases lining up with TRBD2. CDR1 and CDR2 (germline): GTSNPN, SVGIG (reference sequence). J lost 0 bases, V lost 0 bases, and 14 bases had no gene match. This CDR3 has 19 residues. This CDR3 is CAWSVLWGGGPSSYNEQFF. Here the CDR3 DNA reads TGTGCCTGGAGTGTACTATGGGGGGGAGGCCCAAGCTCCTACAATGAGCAGTTCTTC. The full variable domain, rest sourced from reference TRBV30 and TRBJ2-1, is SQTIHQWPATLVQPVGSPLSLECTVEGTSNPNLYWYRQAAGRGLQLLFYSVGIGQISSEVPQNLSASRPQDRQFILSSKKLLLSDSGFYLCAWSVLWGGGPSSYNEQFFGPGTRLTVL.

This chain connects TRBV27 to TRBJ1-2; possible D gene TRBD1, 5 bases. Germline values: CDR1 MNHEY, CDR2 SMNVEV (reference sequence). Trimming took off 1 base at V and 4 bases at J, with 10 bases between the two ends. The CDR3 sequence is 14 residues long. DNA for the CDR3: TGTGCCAGCAGTTTATTACCAGGGACCTATGGCTACACCTTC. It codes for CASSLLPGTYGYTF.

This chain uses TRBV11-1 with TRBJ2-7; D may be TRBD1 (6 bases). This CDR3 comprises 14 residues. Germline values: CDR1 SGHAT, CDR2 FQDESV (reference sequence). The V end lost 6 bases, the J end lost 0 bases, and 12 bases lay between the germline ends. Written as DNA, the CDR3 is TGTGCCAGCAGTCACAGGGAGAACTCCTACGAGCAGTACTTC. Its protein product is CASSHRENSYEQYF.

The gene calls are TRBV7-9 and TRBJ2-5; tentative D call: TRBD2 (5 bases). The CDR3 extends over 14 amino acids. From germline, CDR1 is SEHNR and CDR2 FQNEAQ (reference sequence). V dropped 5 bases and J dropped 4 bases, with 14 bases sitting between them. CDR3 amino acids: CASSGPRSGETQYF. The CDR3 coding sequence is TGTGCCAGCAGCGGACCCCGGAGCGGAGAGACCCAGTACTTC.

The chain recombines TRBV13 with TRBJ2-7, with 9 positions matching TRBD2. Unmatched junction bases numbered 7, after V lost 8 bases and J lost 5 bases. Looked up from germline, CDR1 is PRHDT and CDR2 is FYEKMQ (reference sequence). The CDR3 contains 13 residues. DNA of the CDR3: TGTGCCAGCTCGGCTAGCGGGAAGCACGAGCAGTACTTC. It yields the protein CASSASGKHEQYF.

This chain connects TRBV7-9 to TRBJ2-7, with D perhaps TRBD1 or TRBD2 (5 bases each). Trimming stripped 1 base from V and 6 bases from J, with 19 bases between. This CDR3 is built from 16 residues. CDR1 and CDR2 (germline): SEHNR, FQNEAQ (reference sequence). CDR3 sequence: CASSLEVWAGRGEQYF. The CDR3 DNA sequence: TGTGCCAGCAGCTTAGAGGTTTGGGCAGGGAGAGGCGAGCAGTACTTC.

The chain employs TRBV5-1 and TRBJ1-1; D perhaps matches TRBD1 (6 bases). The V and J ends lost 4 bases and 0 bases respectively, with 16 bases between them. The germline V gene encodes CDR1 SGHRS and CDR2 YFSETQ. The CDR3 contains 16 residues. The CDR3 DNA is TGCGCCAGCAGCCCGGGGGGGGCGCTCATGAACACTGAAGCTTTCTTT. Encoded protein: CASSPGGALMNTEAFF.

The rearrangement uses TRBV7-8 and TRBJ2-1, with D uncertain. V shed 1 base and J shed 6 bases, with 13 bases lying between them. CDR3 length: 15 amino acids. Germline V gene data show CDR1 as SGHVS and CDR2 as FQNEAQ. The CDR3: CASSLVPGSGNEQFF. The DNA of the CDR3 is TGTGCCAGCAGCTTAGTCCCAGGTTCGGGCAATGAGCAGTTCTTC.

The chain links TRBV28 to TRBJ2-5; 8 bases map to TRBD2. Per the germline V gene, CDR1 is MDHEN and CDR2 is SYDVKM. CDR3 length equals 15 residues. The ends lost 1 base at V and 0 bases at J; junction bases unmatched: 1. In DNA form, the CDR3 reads TGTGCCAGCAGTTTATTACTAGCGGACCAAGAGACCCAGTACTTC. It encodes CASSLLLADQETQYF.

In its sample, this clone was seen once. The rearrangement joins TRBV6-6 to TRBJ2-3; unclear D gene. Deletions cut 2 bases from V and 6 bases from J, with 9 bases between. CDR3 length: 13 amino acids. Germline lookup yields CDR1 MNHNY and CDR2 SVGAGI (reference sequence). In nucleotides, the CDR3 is TGTGCCAGCAGTTACATACCCGGGGATACGCAGTATTTT. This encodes CASSYIPGDTQYF.

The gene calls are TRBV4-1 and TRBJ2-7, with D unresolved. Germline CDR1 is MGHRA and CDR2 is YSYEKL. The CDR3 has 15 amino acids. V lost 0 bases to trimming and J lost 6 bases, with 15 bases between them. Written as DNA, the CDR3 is TGCGCCAGCAGCCAAGATTCCGGCGTAGGTAGCGAGCAGTACTTC. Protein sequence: CASSQDSGVGSEQYF.

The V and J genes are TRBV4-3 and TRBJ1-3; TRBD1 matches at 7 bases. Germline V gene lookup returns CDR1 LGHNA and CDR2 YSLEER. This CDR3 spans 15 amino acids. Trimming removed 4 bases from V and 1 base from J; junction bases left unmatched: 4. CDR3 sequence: CASSRVRGSGNTIYF. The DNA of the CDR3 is TGCGCCAGCAGCCGAGTCAGGGGGTCTGGAAACACCATATATTTT.

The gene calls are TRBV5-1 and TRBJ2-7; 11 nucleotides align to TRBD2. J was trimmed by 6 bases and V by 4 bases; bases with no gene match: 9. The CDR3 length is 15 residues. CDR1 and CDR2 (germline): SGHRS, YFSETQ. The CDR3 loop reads CASSPIAGGNGEQYF. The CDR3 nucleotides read TGCGCCAGCAGCCCAATAGCGGGAGGGAACGGCGAGCAGTACTTC.

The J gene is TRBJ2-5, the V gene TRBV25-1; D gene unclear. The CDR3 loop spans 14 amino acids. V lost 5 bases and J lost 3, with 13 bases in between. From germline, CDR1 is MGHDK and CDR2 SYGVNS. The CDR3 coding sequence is TGTGCCAGCAGTCCCTATCCGTGGGAAGAGACCCAGTACTTC. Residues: CASSPYPWEETQYF.

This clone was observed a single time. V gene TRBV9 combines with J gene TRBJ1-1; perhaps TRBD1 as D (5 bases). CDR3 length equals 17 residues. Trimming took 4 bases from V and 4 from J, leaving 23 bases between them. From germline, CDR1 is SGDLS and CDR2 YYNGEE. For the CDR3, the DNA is TGTGCCAGCAGCCATGCTAGGGACGGACTCTCGTCCACTGAAGCTTTCTTT. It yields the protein CASSHARDGLSSTEAFF.

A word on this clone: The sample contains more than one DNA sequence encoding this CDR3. CDR3 residues: CASSLVLGNQPQHF. The CDR3 nucleotides read TGTGCCAGCAGCTTAGTTCTTGGCAATCAGCCCCAGCATTTT. The chain links TRBV7-8 to TRBJ1-5, with D unclear. Germline loops: CDR1 SGHVS, CDR2 FQNEAQ. The CDR3 extends over 14 amino acids. Trimming stripped 1 base from V and 2 bases from J, with 6 bases between.